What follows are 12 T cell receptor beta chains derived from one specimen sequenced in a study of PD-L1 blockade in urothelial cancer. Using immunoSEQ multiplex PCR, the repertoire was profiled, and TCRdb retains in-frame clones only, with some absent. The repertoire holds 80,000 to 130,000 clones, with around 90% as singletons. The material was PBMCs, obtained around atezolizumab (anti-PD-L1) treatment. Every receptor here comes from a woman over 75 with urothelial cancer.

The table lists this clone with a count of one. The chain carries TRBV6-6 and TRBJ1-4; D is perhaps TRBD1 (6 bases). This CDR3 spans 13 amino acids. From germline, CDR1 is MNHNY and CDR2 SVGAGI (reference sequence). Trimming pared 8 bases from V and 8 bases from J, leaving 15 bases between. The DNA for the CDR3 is TGTGCCAGCCTGGACAGTTTAGGCGAAAAACTGTTTTTT. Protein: CASLDSLGEKLFF.

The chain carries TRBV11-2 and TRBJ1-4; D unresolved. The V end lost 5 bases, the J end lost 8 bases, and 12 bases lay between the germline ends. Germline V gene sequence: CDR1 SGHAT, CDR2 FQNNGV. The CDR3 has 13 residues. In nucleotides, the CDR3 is TGTGCCAGCAGCCCATCGGGAGTCGAAAAACTGTTTTTT. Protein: CASSPSGVEKLFF.

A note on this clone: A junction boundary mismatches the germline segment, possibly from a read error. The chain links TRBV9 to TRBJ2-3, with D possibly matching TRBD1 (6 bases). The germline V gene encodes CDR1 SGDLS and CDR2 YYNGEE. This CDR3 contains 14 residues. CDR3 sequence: CASSVAGWDTPRCF. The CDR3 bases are TGTGCCAGCAGCGTAGCAGGGTGGGACACCCCCCGCTGTTTT.

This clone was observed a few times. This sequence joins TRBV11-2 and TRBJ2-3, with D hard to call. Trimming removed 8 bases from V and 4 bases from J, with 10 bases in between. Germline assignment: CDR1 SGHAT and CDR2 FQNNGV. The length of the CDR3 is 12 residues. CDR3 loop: CASSLPPDTQYF. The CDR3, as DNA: TGTGCCAGCTCCCTCCCCCCAGATACGCAGTATTTT.

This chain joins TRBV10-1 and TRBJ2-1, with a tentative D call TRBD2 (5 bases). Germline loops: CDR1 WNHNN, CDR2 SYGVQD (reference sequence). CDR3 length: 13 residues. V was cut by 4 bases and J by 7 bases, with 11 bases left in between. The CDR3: CASSGAGVNEQFF. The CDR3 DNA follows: TGCGCCAGCAGTGGGGCGGGTGTGAATGAGCAGTTCTTC.

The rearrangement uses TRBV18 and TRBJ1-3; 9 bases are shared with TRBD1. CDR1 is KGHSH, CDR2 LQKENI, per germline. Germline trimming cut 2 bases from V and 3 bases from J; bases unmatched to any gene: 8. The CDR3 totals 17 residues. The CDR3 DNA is TGTGCCAGCTCACCAGCTACAGGGGGCGCCTATGGAAACACCATATATTTT. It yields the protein CASSPATGGAYGNTIYF.

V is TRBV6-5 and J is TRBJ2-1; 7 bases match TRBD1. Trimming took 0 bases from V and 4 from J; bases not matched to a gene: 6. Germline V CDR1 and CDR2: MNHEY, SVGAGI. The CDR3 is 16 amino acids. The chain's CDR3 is CASSYSTTGVYNEQFF. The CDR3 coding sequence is TGTGCCAGCAGTTACTCGACCACAGGGGTATACAATGAGCAGTTCTTC.

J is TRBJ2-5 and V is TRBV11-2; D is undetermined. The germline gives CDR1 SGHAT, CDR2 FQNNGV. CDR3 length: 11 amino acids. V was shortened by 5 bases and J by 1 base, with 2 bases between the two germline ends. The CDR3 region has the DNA TGTGCCAGCAGCCTCCAAGAGACCCAGTACTTC. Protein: CASSLQETQYF.

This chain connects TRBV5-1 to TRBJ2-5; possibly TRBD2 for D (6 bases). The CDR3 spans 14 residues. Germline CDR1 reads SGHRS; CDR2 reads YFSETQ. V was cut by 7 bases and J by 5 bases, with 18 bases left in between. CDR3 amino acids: CASGGRGNLETQYF. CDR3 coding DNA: TGCGCCAGCGGCGGACGGGGGAATTTGGAGACCCAGTACTTC. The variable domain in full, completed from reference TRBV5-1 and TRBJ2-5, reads KAGVTQTPRYLIKTRGQQVTLSCSPISGHRSVSWYQQTPGQGLQFLFEYFSETQRNKGNFPGRFSGRQFSNSRSEMNVSTLELGDSALYLCASGGRGNLETQYFGPGTRLLVL.

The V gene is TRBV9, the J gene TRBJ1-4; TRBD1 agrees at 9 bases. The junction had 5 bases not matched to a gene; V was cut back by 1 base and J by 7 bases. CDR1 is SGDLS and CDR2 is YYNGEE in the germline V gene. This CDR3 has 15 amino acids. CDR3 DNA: TGTGCCAGCAGCGTATATGGGACAGGGAGTGAAAAACTGTTTTTT. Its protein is CASSVYGTGSEKLFF.

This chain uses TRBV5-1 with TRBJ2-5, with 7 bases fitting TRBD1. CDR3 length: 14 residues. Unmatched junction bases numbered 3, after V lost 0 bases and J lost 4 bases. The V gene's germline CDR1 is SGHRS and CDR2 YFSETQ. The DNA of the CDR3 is TGCGCCAGCAGCTTGGGACAGGGCAGAGAGACCCAGTACTTC. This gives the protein CASSLGQGRETQYF.

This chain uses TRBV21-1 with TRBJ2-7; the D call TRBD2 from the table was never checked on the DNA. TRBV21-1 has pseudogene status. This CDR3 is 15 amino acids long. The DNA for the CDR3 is TGTGCCAGCAGCAAAAAAACGGTGAATCTACGAGCGGAGTACTTC. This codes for CASSKKTVNLRAEYF.